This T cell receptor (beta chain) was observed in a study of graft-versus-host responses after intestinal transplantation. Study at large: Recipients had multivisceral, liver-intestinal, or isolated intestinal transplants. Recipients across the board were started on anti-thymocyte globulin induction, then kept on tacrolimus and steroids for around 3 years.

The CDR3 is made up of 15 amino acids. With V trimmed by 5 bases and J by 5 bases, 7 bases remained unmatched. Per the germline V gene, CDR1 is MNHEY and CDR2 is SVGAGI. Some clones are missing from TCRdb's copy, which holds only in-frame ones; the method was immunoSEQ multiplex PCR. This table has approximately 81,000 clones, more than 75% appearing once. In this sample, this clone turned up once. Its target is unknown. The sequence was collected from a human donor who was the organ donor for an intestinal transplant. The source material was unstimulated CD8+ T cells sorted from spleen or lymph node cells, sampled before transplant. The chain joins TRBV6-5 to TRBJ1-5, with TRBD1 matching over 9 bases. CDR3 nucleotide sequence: TGTGCCAGCAGTCAAGGACAGGGGTGGGATCAGCCCCAGCATTTT. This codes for CASSQGQGWDQPQHF.